This T cell receptor beta chain was identified during a study of post-analysis software for immune sequencing data. At the level of the study: The patients showed relapsing-remitting, secondary progressive and progressive-relapsing multiple sclerosis courses. Study outcomes and limitations: Relative to controls, patients had about five TRBV segments at higher frequency, with TRBV5-6, TRBV5-1 and TRBV20-1 among these. Batch-mates among the samples co-clustered strongly by F measure.

The germline V and J ends were trimmed by 4 bases and 0 bases, with 17 bases remaining between them. Germline-derived CDR1 and CDR2 are LNHDA and SQIVND (reference sequence). The CDR3 consists of 17 residues. Details on this clonotype: Its antigen remains unknown.

Sequencing libraries made from TCR beta cDNA carried unique molecular identifiers. Starting from about 0.98 to 11 million T cells, the study yielded roughly 0.5 million cDNA molecules. TCRdb redid the calling of the PCR reads with MiXCR, one entry per CDR3 protein. Altogether 650,000 to 850,000 distinct CDR3 sequences are present, roughly half being singletons, with the ten largest covering roughly 4.4%. The TCR was taken from a girl between 5 and 17 years old with multiple sclerosis. The chain is built from TRBV19 and TRBJ2-3, with D maybe TRBD2 (6 bases). Material: blood. CDR3 sequence: CASSRGTSSSSTDTQYF. Written as DNA, the CDR3 is TGTGCCAGTAGTAGGGGCACTAGCTCCAGTAGCACAGATACGCAGTATTTT.